This TCR beta chain was captured by sequencing in a study of monozygotic twins with cystic fibrosis. TCRdb's table, derived via immunoSEQ multiplex PCR, lists solely in-frame clones and lacks some. Seen here are about 20,000 clones, 85% to 90% observed once, and the top ten hold under 1.5%. Study-wide results and caveats: Co-twins had the most similar V usage for 13 of 16 pairs, J for 8.

V was clipped by 2 bases and J by 11 bases, with 16 bases between them. This CDR3 contains 13 residues. Germline V lookup: CDR1 SGHKS, CDR2 YYEKEE (reference sequence). This clone showed up just once. Its antigen is currently unknown. The specimen sequenced was blood. This chain joins TRBV5-5 and TRBJ2-5, with D unresolved. The sequence was obtained from a woman aged 25 to 39 with cystic fibrosis. The DNA of the CDR3 is TGTGCCAGCAGCTTTTTATTGTCCGGTCCGCAGTACTTC. Translated: CASSFLLSGPQYF.